These 29 T cell receptor beta chains were all obtained from the same sample, sequenced in a study of cytomegalovirus exposure and HLA in healthy donors. The PCR was carried out with 60 Vbeta primers and 13 Jbeta primers. TCRdb keeps only in-frame clones here, not all; method: immunoSEQ multiplex PCR. The sample contains 150,000 to 200,000 clones, 78% of which appear only once. Sequencing input: PBMCs. The receptors originated from a woman aged 25 to 39 in good health and CMV-seropositive.

This clone has only a few counts. The rearrangement links TRBV4-1 to TRBJ2-1; a possible D gene is TRBD1 (5 bases). Per the germline V gene, CDR1 is MGHRA and CDR2 is YSYEKL. The CDR3 runs to 14 residues. The V gene lost 3 bases and the J gene lost 14 bases, with 20 bases spanning the gap. CDR3 DNA sequence: TGCGCCAGCAGCCAGGACATAACCAACCAAAACAAGTTCTTC. Residues: CASSQDITNQNKFF.

The chain uses TRBV19 and TRBJ1-2, with D possibly matching TRBD1 (5 bases). Germline assignment: CDR1 LNHDA and CDR2 SQIVND (reference sequence). This CDR3 has 12 amino acids. The V end was cut by 7 bases, the J end by 0 bases, with 6 bases between. The CDR3 nucleotides read TGTGCCAGTACAGGGCCTAACTATGGCTACACCTTC. It yields the protein CASTGPNYGYTF.

This clone was seen only once. This sequence joins TRBV19 and TRBJ1-1, with unresolved D. Germline CDR1 and CDR2: LNHDA and SQIVND (reference sequence). The V and J ends lost 2 bases and 10 bases respectively, with 8 bases between them. The CDR3 loop spans 11 amino acids. CDR3 coding DNA: TGTGCCAGTAGTATACTAGGTGGAGCTTTCTTT. Its translation: CASSILGGAFF. The full variable domain, completed using reference TRBV19 and TRBJ1-1, is DGGITQSPKYLFRKEGQNVTLSCEQNLNHDAMYWYRQDPGQGLRLIYYSQIVNDFQKGDIAEGYSVSREKKESFPLTVTSAQKNPTAFYLCASSILGGAFFGQGTRLTVV.

V gene TRBV12-5 combines with J gene TRBJ2-7; tentatively, D is TRBD2 (5 bases). The germline CDR1 and CDR2 sequences are LGHNT and FRNRAP. With 0 bases removed from V and 6 bases from J, the gap between germline ends came to 18 bases. The CDR3 has 16 amino acids. This CDR3 is CASGLVLSERLLEQYF. The CDR3 DNA follows: TGTGCTAGTGGTTTGGTACTTAGCGAGCGCCTCCTCGAGCAGTACTTC.

The chain recombines TRBV6-1 with TRBJ2-3, with TRBD2 matching 8 bases. V dropped 1 base and J dropped 4; count of bases not matched to a gene: 4. Looked up from germline, CDR1 is MNHNS and CDR2 is SASEGT. CDR3 length equals 15 residues. The CDR3, as DNA: TGTGCCAGCAGTGAAGGAGCGGGAGAGGCAGATACGCAGTATTTT. Amino acids: CASSEGAGEADTQYF.

The chain recombines TRBV7-9 with TRBJ1-2; 7 bases agree with TRBD1. In germline, CDR1 is SEHNR, CDR2 FQNEAQ (reference sequence). The CDR3 spans 14 residues. V lost 5 bases, J lost 8 bases, and 11 bases stayed unmatched. The CDR3 spells CASSDRDSSRGYTF. The CDR3 nucleotides read TGTGCCAGCAGCGACCGGGACAGCAGTCGGGGCTACACCTTC.

This clone was seen once. This chain uses TRBV7-8 with TRBJ2-2, with 8 bases that match TRBD1. The CDR3 runs to 15 residues. Germline V gives CDR1 SGHVS, CDR2 FQNEAQ. The trim removed 4 bases at V and 8 bases at J, leaving 9 bases unmatched. CDR3 DNA: TGTGCCAGCAGCTCTTTCCAGGGGGCAGCGGGGGAGCTGTTTTTT. It codes for CASSSFQGAAGELFF. Looking up the rest from reference TRBV7-8 and TRBJ2-2 gives the full variable domain: GAGVSQSPRYKVAKRGQDVALRCDPISGHVSLFWYQQALGQGPEFLTYFQNEAQLDKSGLPSDRFFAERPEGSVSTLKIQRTQQEDSAVYLCASSSFQGAAGELFFGEGSRLTVL.

The chain has TRBV19 and TRBJ1-5; TRBD1 agrees at 12 bases. The V gene's germline CDR1 is LNHDA and CDR2 SQIVND (reference sequence). There are 18 residues in the CDR3. After removal of 4 bases from V and 7 bases from J, the junction contained 14 bases not matched to a gene. The CDR3 DNA follows: TGTGCCAGTAGTAACCGGGGGACAGGGGGCGCCGGGAACCAGCCCCAGCATTTT. Translating it yields CASSNRGTGGAGNQPQHF.

This clone was seen once. J is TRBJ1-2 and V is TRBV11-2, with unresolved D. Germline V gene lookup returns CDR1 SGHAT and CDR2 FQNNGV. Trimming removed 0 bases at V and 4 bases at J, with 15 bases between. CDR3 size: 16 residues. The CDR3 bases are TGTGCCAGCAGCTTAGATAGTACGGCAGCGCTCTATGGCTACACCTTC. It specifies CASSLDSTAALYGYTF.

The rearrangement joins TRBV5-1 to TRBJ2-2; the match to TRBD1 covers 7 bases. V lost 0 bases to trimming and J lost 7 bases; unmatched junction nucleotides: 3. The germline V gene has CDR1 SGHRS and CDR2 YFSETQ. The CDR3 is made up of 14 amino acids. CDR3 protein: CASSLETGIGELFF. DNA for the CDR3: TGCGCCAGCAGCTTGGAGACAGGGATCGGGGAGCTGTTTTTT. The full variable domain, its missing parts supplied by reference TRBV5-1 and TRBJ2-2, is KAGVTQTPRYLIKTRGQQVTLSCSPISGHRSVSWYQQTPGQGLQFLFEYFSETQRNKGNFPGRFSGRQFSNSRSEMNVSTLELGDSALYLCASSLETGIGELFFGEGSRLTVL.

This chain uses TRBV5-8 with TRBJ2-7, with a possible D match to TRBD2 (5 bases). V was pared by 2 bases and J by 2 bases, with 11 bases between. Per germline, CDR1 SGHTS and CDR2 YDEGEE. The CDR3 runs 14 residues. This CDR3 reads CASSFGEGAYEQYF. Here the CDR3 DNA reads TGTGCCAGCAGCTTCGGAGAGGGAGCCTACGAGCAGTACTTC.

The DNA of the CDR3 is TGTGCCAGTAGGGTCGGGGAGACCCAGTACTTC. It codes for CASRVGETQYF. V gene TRBV19 combines with J gene TRBJ2-5; D is undetermined. Germline V lookup: CDR1 LNHDA, CDR2 SQIVND (reference sequence). CDR3 length equals 11 residues. Trimming removed 6 bases at V and 5 bases at J, with 7 bases between.

The chain carries TRBV7-9 and TRBJ1-1; D remains unclear. There are 17 residues in the CDR3. V gave up 0 bases and J gave up 1 base, with 15 bases separating them. Germline loops: CDR1 SEHNR, CDR2 FQNEAQ (reference sequence). The CDR3 nucleotides are TGTGCCAGCAGCTTAGCGTTGCCTACTCGATGGAACACTGAAGCTTTCTTT. Translating it yields CASSLALPTRWNTEAFF.

This rearrangement joins TRBV6-1 to TRBJ1-5, with unresolved D. Germline-derived CDR1 and CDR2 are MNHNS and SASEGT. CDR3 length: 13 amino acids. The V gene lost 7 bases and the J gene lost 5 bases, with 12 bases spanning the gap. The CDR3 reads CASTTGADQPQHF. The CDR3, as DNA: TGTGCCAGCACTACCGGCGCGGATCAGCCCCAGCATTTT.

The gene calls are TRBV5-1 and TRBJ2-7, with 7 nucleotides matching TRBD2. Germline CDR1 reads SGHRS; CDR2 reads YFSETQ. Germline trimming cut 2 bases from V and 0 bases from J; bases unmatched to any gene: 5. The CDR3 is made up of 15 amino acids. The CDR3 sequence is CASSLASGRSYEQYF. CDR3 sequence (DNA): TGCGCCAGCAGCTTAGCTAGCGGCCGCTCCTACGAGCAGTACTTC.

On this clone itself: The same CDR3 can be traced to other DNA sequences in this sample. The chain has TRBV11-2 and TRBJ1-1; perhaps TRBD1 as D (5 bases). This CDR3 is 15 amino acids long. Germline V gives CDR1 SGHAT, CDR2 FQNNGV. The V end lost 1 base, the J end lost 2 bases, and 11 bases lay between the germline ends. The CDR3 reads CASSLGGAVNTEAFF. The CDR3 nucleotides are TGTGCCAGCAGCTTAGGTGGGGCAGTTAACACTGAAGCTTTCTTT.

The chain uses TRBV4-2 and TRBJ2-3, with 12 bases fitting TRBD2. Looked up from germline, CDR1 is LGHNA and CDR2 is YNFKEQ. The CDR3 contains 15 residues. J lost 6 bases, V lost 6 bases, and 7 bases had no gene match. CDR3 sequence: CASRGLAGGGDTQYF. CDR3 coding DNA: TGTGCCAGCAGGGGACTAGCGGGTGGTGGGGATACGCAGTATTTT.

This clone was seen more than once but under ten times. A read error may produce the germline difference seen at one junction end. The genes are TRBV7-9 and TRBJ1-2; D call uncertain. CDR1 and CDR2 from the germline V gene are SEHNR and FQNEAQ (reference sequence). The CDR3 consists of 12 residues. CDR3 protein: CSSSPVLSGYTF. CDR3 DNA: TGTTCCAGCAGCCCGGTACTGAGTGGCTACACCTTC.

The chain employs TRBV15 and TRBJ1-5, with 9 bases matching TRBD1. The CDR3 is made up of 16 amino acids. Trimming cost V 2 bases and J 7 bases; bases outside gene matches: 9. Germline V gives CDR1 LNHNV, CDR2 YYDKDF (reference sequence). As DNA, the CDR3 is TGTGCCACCAGCAGAATGCGGACAGGGGAGGGCCAGCCCCAGCATTTT. Protein product: CATSRMRTGEGQPQHF. The full variable domain, with the rest looked up from reference TRBV15 and TRBJ1-5, is DAMVIQNPRYQVTQFGKPVTLSCSQTLNHNVMYWYQQKSSQAPKLLFHYYDKDFNNEADTPDNFQSRRPNTSFCFLDIRSPGLGDTAMYLCATSRMRTGEGQPQHFGDGTRLSIL.

The chain employs TRBV19 and TRBJ2-1; a weak D match, TRBD2 (7 bases). This CDR3 is built from 15 residues. Per germline, CDR1 LNHDA and CDR2 SQIVND (reference sequence). Trimming stripped 3 bases from V and 8 bases from J, with 17 bases between. In DNA, the CDR3 is TGTGCCAGTAGTATCTTGAGGGGGGGCCTTTATGAGCAGTTCTTC. It is translated as CASSILRGGLYEQFF.

The chain couples TRBV6-5 to TRBJ2-1; 8 bases match TRBD1. After removal of 2 bases from V and 4 bases from J, the junction contained 4 bases not matched to a gene. CDR1 MNHEY and CDR2 SVGAGI come from the germline V gene. The CDR3 is 15 amino acids. The CDR3 sequence is CASSYRTGLYNEQFF. CDR3 DNA sequence: TGTGCCAGCAGTTACCGGACAGGGCTATACAATGAGCAGTTCTTC.

This chain connects TRBV11-2 to TRBJ1-1, with unresolved D. CDR3 size: 13 residues. V gave up 3 bases and J gave up 1 base, with 6 bases separating them. Looked up from germline, CDR1 is SGHAT and CDR2 is FQNNGV. CDR3: CASSFQWNTEAFF. The DNA of the CDR3 is TGTGCCAGCAGCTTCCAGTGGAACACTGAAGCTTTCTTT.

The chain carries TRBV29-1 and TRBJ2-1, with TRBD2 identical over 10 bases. The CDR3 has 16 amino acids. Germline lookup yields CDR1 SQVTM and CDR2 ANQGSEA. The V and J ends lost 6 bases and 6 bases, in that order; junction bases with no gene match: 14. CDR3 sequence (DNA): TGCAGCGTAGGGGGTCTAGCGGGAGTGGGGGCCAATGAGCAGTTCTTC. Amino acid sequence: CSVGGLAGVGANEQFF.

This chain links TRBV18 with TRBJ1-5, with D unclear. Germline loops: CDR1 KGHSH, CDR2 LQKENI. The length of the CDR3 is 14 residues. V was cut by 3 bases and J by 7 bases, with 13 bases left in between. The CDR3 sequence: CASSPTLTLQPQHF. DNA for the CDR3: TGTGCCAGCTCACCGACACTGACCTTGCAGCCCCAGCATTTT. The full variable domain, with the rest looked up from reference TRBV18 and TRBJ1-5, is NAGVMQNPRHLVRRRGQEARLRCSPMKGHSHVYWYRQLPEEGLKFMVYLQKENIIDESGMPKERFSAEFPKEGPSILRIQQVVRGDSAAYFCASSPTLTLQPQHFGDGTRLSIL.

The sample holds a few counts of this clone. The chain uses TRBV7-2 and TRBJ2-5; 8 bases agree with TRBD2. Germline trimming cut 6 bases from V and 6 bases from J; bases unmatched to any gene: 9. The V gene's germline CDR1 is SGHTA and CDR2 FQGNSA. The CDR3 has 14 amino acids. The CDR3 is CASSAGLALKTQYF. DNA for the CDR3: TGTGCCAGCAGTGCAGGACTAGCTTTGAAGACCCAGTACTTC.

In this sample, this clone turned up a few times. The chain joins TRBV5-6 to TRBJ1-2; TRBD1 matches 9 bases. With 0 bases clipped from V and 7 bases from J, the junction kept 7 bases outside the gene matches. CDR1 is SGHDT and CDR2 is YYEEEE in the germline V gene. The CDR3 covers 15 residues. The CDR3 DNA reads as TGTGCCAGCAGCTTGGTTGGGGACAGGGTCTGTGGCTACACCTTC. Translating it yields CASSLVGDRVCGYTF. Drawing the rest from reference TRBV5-6 and TRBJ1-2, the complete variable domain is DAGVTQSPTHLIKTRGQQVTLRCSPKSGHDTVSWYQQALGQGPQFIFQYYEEEERQRGNFPDRFSGHQFPNYSSELNVNALLLGDSALYLCASSLVGDRVCGYTFGSGTRLTVV.

This rearrangement joins TRBV7-9 to TRBJ1-3; 11 bases agree with TRBD1. There are 15 residues in the CDR3. V gave up 4 bases and J gave up 4 bases; unmatched junction bases: 3. Per germline, CDR1 SEHNR and CDR2 FQNEAQ (reference sequence). The CDR3 coding sequence is TGTGCCAGCAGCTCGGACAGGGGGCGAGGAAACACCATATATTTT. Its translation is CASSSDRGRGNTIYF. Full variable domain (missing parts from reference TRBV7-9 and TRBJ1-3): DTGVSQNPRHKITKRGQNVTFRCDPISEHNRLYWYRQTLGQGPEFLTYFQNEAQLEKSRLLSDRFSAERPKGSFSTLEIQRTEQGDSAMYLCASSSDRGRGNTIYFGEGSWLTVV.

The V and J genes are TRBV15 and TRBJ1-5; 7 bases line up with TRBD1. The V gene end was trimmed by 3 bases and the J gene end by 0 bases; junction bases not matched to a gene: 5. Germline loops: CDR1 LNHNV, CDR2 YYDKDF (reference sequence). The CDR3 totals 16 residues. CDR3 region: CATSSPGTASNQPQHF. CDR3 DNA: TGTGCCACCAGCAGCCCTGGGACAGCTAGCAATCAGCCCCAGCATTTT.

The chain uses TRBV18 and TRBJ2-5; no clear D. V lost 3 bases and J 11 bases, leaving 13 bases between the germline ends. CDR1 is KGHSH, CDR2 LQKENI, per germline. The CDR3 is 12 amino acids. The CDR3 loop is CASSPALPLQYF. The CDR3 nucleotides read TGTGCCAGCTCACCCGCGCTACCCCTACAGTACTTC.